The 28 T cell receptor beta chains below all came from one sample that was sequenced in a study of blood T cell repertoires in COVID-19 (dated by TCRdb to 2019 to 2021). Library method: the immunoSEQ multiplex PCR assay. Sourced from immuneACCESS, this table was stored by TCRdb with only in-frame sequences that have V and J called. A share of the clones is absent; for the studies checked, an unresolved V gene accounts for under half, and the remainder has no known explanation. The sample records more than 350,000 clones, approximately 87% of which are singletons. Approximately 9.3% of the sample belongs to the ten largest clones. The sequenced sample consisted of PBMCs or T cells enriched from blood (not recorded which). These receptors came from a woman in her forties or fifties who had recovered from COVID-19.

This chain uses TRBV6-2 or TRBV6-3 with TRBJ1-6; 12 bases align to TRBD1. The V gene end was trimmed by 3 bases and the J gene end by 7 bases; junction bases not matched to a gene: 4. The CDR3 consists of 16 residues. Germline-derived CDR1 and CDR2 are MNHEY and SVGEGT. CDR3 in DNA: TGTGCCAGCAGTTATCCGGGACAGGGGGCAAATTCACCCCTCCACTTT. Protein product: CASSYPGQGANSPLHF.

The rearrangement joins TRBV13 to TRBJ2-2; the match to TRBD2 covers 9 bases. With 5 bases clipped from V and 4 bases from J, the junction kept 8 bases outside the gene matches. Germline loops: CDR1 PRHDT, CDR2 FYEKMQ (reference sequence). The CDR3 loop spans 16 amino acids. CDR3 nucleotide sequence: TGTGCCAGCAGCCTACAGCGGGGGGTCTCCACCGGGGAGCTGTTTTTT. This translates into CASSLQRGVSTGELFF.

The chain carries TRBV7-9 and TRBJ2-2, with 7 bases matching TRBD1. V lost 4 bases to trimming and J lost 1 base; unmatched junction nucleotides: 12. This CDR3 has 18 amino acids. CDR1 is SEHNR and CDR2 is FQNEAQ in the germline V gene (reference sequence). The CDR3 sequence is CASSSTFGTDRNTGELFF. CDR3 DNA sequence: TGTGCCAGCAGCTCGACTTTTGGGACAGATCGGAACACCGGGGAGCTGTTTTTT. The complete variable domain, with remaining parts taken from reference TRBV7-9 and TRBJ2-2, reads DTGVSQNPRHKITKRGQNVTFRCDPISEHNRLYWYRQTLGQGPEFLTYFQNEAQLEKSRLLSDRFSAERPKGSFSTLEIQRTEQGDSAMYLCASSSTFGTDRNTGELFFGEGSRLTVL.

This clone showed up just once. This chain links TRBV15 with TRBJ2-3, with D possibly matching TRBD2 (6 bases). V lost 5 bases and J 0 bases, leaving 15 bases between the germline ends. The CDR3 consists of 16 residues. Germline V gives CDR1 LNHNV, CDR2 YYDKDF (reference sequence). This chain's CDR3 is CATSALSGSSTDTQYF. CDR3 coding DNA: TGTGCCACCAGCGCGTTGAGCGGGTCCAGCACAGATACGCAGTATTTT.

This chain connects TRBV5-1 to TRBJ1-2; 7 bases are a match to TRBD1. CDR1 is SGHRS, CDR2 YFSETQ, per germline. The CDR3 has 15 amino acids. V lost 4 bases, J lost 0 bases, and 6 bases stayed unmatched. This CDR3 reads CASSTGQTSNYGYTF. The DNA for the CDR3 is TGCGCCAGCAGCACGGGACAGACTTCTAACTATGGCTACACCTTC.

This chain connects TRBV5-4 to TRBJ1-1; D possibly corresponds to TRBD1 (6 bases). V was cut by 3 bases and J by 0 bases, with 6 bases left in between. Germline V gene sequence: CDR1 SGHNT, CDR2 YYREEE (reference sequence). The CDR3 is made up of 13 amino acids. CDR3 region: CASSWTVNTEAFF. As DNA, the CDR3 is TGTGCCAGCAGCTGGACAGTGAACACTGAAGCTTTCTTT.

This clone was observed a few times. The chain links TRBV6-5 to TRBJ1-6; TRBD1 aligns across 12 bases. The germline CDR1 and CDR2 sequences are MNHEY and SVGAGI. The ends lost 0 bases at V and 14 bases at J; junction bases unmatched: 5. The CDR3 has 15 amino acids. CDR3 protein: CASSYSGQGANTLHF. For the CDR3, the DNA is TGTGCCAGCAGTTACTCGGGACAGGGGGCAAACACCCTCCACTTT.

A remark on this clone: Other nucleotide sequences in the sample specify the same CDR3. The V gene is TRBV14, the J gene TRBJ1-4; D gene unclear. Trimming removed 9 bases at V and 0 bases at J, with 8 bases between. The CDR3 loop spans 13 amino acids. The V gene's germline CDR1 is SGHDN and CDR2 FVKESK. CDR3 protein: CASRRATNEKLFF. The CDR3 coding sequence is TGTGCCAGTAGACGGGCAACTAATGAAAAACTGTTTTTT.

This clone occurred a few times. The CDR3: CASSLNQSPLHF. The CDR3, as DNA: TGTGCCAGCAGTTTAAATCAGTCACCCCTCCACTTT. The gene calls are TRBV28 and TRBJ1-6, with D uncertain. The CDR3 totals 12 residues. Deletions cut 2 bases from V and 10 bases from J, with 6 bases between. Per the germline V gene, CDR1 is MDHEN and CDR2 is SYDVKM.

This clone appeared once. The V and J genes are TRBV2 and TRBJ2-2, with 13 bases lining up with TRBD2. Unmatched junction bases numbered 5, after V lost 2 bases and J lost 14 bases. The length of the CDR3 is 14 residues. Germline values: CDR1 SNHLY, CDR2 FYNNEI. The DNA for the CDR3 is TGTGCCAGCAGTGAACAGACTAGCGGGGGGCAACTGTTTTTT. It yields the protein CASSEQTSGGQLFF.

As DNA, the CDR3 is TGTGCCAGCAGACCGACAGGAGGTTATCAGCCCCAGCATTTT. Its translation: CASRPTGGYQPQHF. The rearrangement uses TRBV27 and TRBJ1-5; D might be TRBD1 (6 bases). Trimming cost V 6 bases and J 5 bases, with 14 bases left between them. Germline CDR1 and CDR2: MNHEY and SMNVEV (reference sequence). The CDR3 has 14 amino acids.

The chain carries TRBV12-3 or TRBV12-4 and TRBJ1-4; maybe TRBD1 (5 bases). The CDR3 has 12 residues. Trimming removed 4 bases at V and 12 bases at J, with 12 bases between. The CDR3 nucleotides read TGTGCCAGCAGTTGGGGGGAGCGGGAACTGTTTTTT. Residues: CASSWGERELFF.

This clone showed up just once. The chain carries TRBV30 and TRBJ2-1; weak D call: TRBD1 (7 bases). There are 17 residues in the CDR3. Germline V gene sequence: CDR1 GTSNPN, CDR2 SVGIG (reference sequence). V shed 0 bases and J shed 6 bases, with 21 bases lying between them. This chain's CDR3 is CAWSVLAGTDVFNEQFF. The CDR3 bases are TGTGCCTGGAGTGTACTAGCCGGGACAGATGTTTTCAATGAGCAGTTCTTC.

This chain connects TRBV20-1 to TRBJ1-1; 7 bases map to TRBD1. This CDR3 comprises 11 residues. From germline, CDR1 is DFQATT and CDR2 SNEGSKA (reference sequence). The ends lost 6 bases at V and 9 bases at J; junction bases unmatched: 7. The CDR3 nucleotides are TGCAGTGCCCGACAGGGAACTCAAGCTTTCTTT. It is translated as CSARQGTQAFF.

The chain uses TRBV7-8 and TRBJ1-6; a possible D gene is TRBD1 (5 bases). CDR1 SGHVS and CDR2 FQNEAQ come from the germline V gene. The V end lost 0 bases, the J end lost 13 bases, and 13 bases lay between the germline ends. The CDR3 spans 14 residues. The CDR3 DNA is TGTGCCAGCAGCTTAGCGCAGGGCTTTCAGCCCCTCCACTTT. It encodes CASSLAQGFQPLHF. Full variable domain (rest looked up from reference TRBV7-8 and TRBJ1-6): GAGVSQSPRYKVAKRGQDVALRCDPISGHVSLFWYQQALGQGPEFLTYFQNEAQLDKSGLPSDRFFAERPEGSVSTLKIQRTQQEDSAVYLCASSLAQGFQPLHFGNGTRLTVT.

J is TRBJ1-1 and V is TRBV10-3, with TRBD1 identical over 7 bases. With V trimmed by 8 bases and J by 5 bases, 8 bases remained unmatched. Germline V lookup: CDR1 ENHRY, CDR2 SYGVKD. This CDR3 is built from 13 residues. CDR3 loop: CAIDQGVGTEAFF. The CDR3 DNA follows: TGTGCCATCGATCAGGGGGTCGGTACTGAAGCTTTCTTT.

The V call is TRBV12-5, the J call TRBJ2-3; 8 nucleotides align to TRBD1. V trimming: 0 bases; J trimming: 8 bases; junction bases outside the gene matches: 13. CDR3 length: 17 residues. In germline, CDR1 is LGHNT, CDR2 FRNRAP. In nucleotides, the CDR3 is TGTGCTAGTGGTTTGGTACTAACAGGGGGAGATCGGGGTACGCAGTATTTT. As protein: CASGLVLTGGDRGTQYF. The full variable domain, with the rest looked up from reference TRBV12-5 and TRBJ2-3, is DARVTQTPRHKVTEMGQEVTMRCQPILGHNTVFWYRQTMMQGLELLAYFRNRAPLDDSGMPKDRFSAEMPDATLATLKIQPSEPRDSAVYFCASGLVLTGGDRGTQYFGPGTRLTVL.

The chain couples TRBV7-2 to TRBJ2-3; 7 bases are shared with TRBD2. Unmatched junction bases numbered 7, after V lost 0 bases and J lost 4 bases. The V gene's germline CDR1 is SGHTA and CDR2 FQGNSA. The CDR3 is 16 amino acids. CDR3: CASSLASGAPADTQYF. The DNA for the CDR3 is TGTGCCAGCAGCTTAGCCAGCGGGGCCCCTGCAGATACGCAGTATTTT. The full variable domain, rest sourced from reference TRBV7-2 and TRBJ2-3, is GAGVSQSPSNKVTEKGKDVELRCDPISGHTALYWYRQSLGQGLEFLIYFQGNSAPDKSGLPSDRFSAERTGGSVSTLTIQRTQQEDSAVYLCASSLASGAPADTQYFGPGTRLTVL.

The chain couples TRBV18 to TRBJ1-3; D may be TRBD1 (5 bases). CDR3 length equals 15 residues. V lost 4 bases and J lost 0, with 10 bases in between. The germline CDR1 and CDR2 sequences are KGHSH and LQKENI. The chain's CDR3 is CASSRTLDSGNTIYF. The CDR3 nucleotides read TGTGCCAGCTCACGGACACTCGACTCTGGAAACACCATATATTTT.

The chain combines TRBV6-1 with TRBJ1-1; 10 bases are a match to TRBD1. The germline V gene has CDR1 MNHNS and CDR2 SASEGT. The CDR3 totals 17 residues. V was clipped by 2 bases and J by 10 bases; unmatched bases: 16. Written as DNA, the CDR3 is TGTGCCAGCAGTGAATCAGGTTTCGACAGGGGGCTCTCGGCAGCTTTCTTT. Translating gives CASSESGFDRGLSAAFF.

The rearrangement joins TRBV19 to TRBJ2-7; D is perhaps TRBD2 (7 bases). The ends were cut back, 6 bases at V and 7 bases at J, with 16 bases in the middle. The CDR3 runs to 13 residues. The germline CDR1 and CDR2 sequences are LNHDA and SQIVND (reference sequence). CDR3 DNA: TGTGCCAGTAGATCGGGGGGCGCGGGGGAGCAGTACTTC. Its translation is CASRSGGAGEQYF.

The chain links TRBV7-9 to TRBJ2-3; 9 positions agree with TRBD1. V gave up 3 bases and J gave up 6 bases; unmatched junction bases: 10. Germline V gene sequence: CDR1 SEHNR, CDR2 FQNEAQ (reference sequence). CDR3 length equals 16 residues. The CDR3: CASSFTQGAQGDTQYF. CDR3 bases: TGTGCCAGCAGCTTTACACAGGGGGCGCAAGGCGATACGCAGTATTTT.

The rearrangement links TRBV18 to TRBJ2-7; 12 bases are a match to TRBD2. Unmatched junction bases numbered 2, after V lost 3 bases and J lost 5 bases. The CDR3 is 14 amino acids. Germline V CDR1 and CDR2: KGHSH, LQKENI. CDR3 residues: CASSPRTSGDEQYF. DNA for the CDR3: TGTGCCAGCTCACCCAGGACTAGCGGGGACGAGCAGTACTTC. Full variable domain (remainder filled in from reference TRBV18 and TRBJ2-7): NAGVMQNPRHLVRRRGQEARLRCSPMKGHSHVYWYRQLPEEGLKFMVYLQKENIIDESGMPKERFSAEFPKEGPSILRIQQVVRGDSAAYFCASSPRTSGDEQYFGPGTRLTVT.

The sample holds one count of this clone. The CDR3 region is CASSWRQGANYGYTF. The CDR3 nucleotides read TGTGCCAGCAGCTGGCGACAGGGTGCTAACTATGGCTACACCTTC. The rearrangement uses TRBV7-2 and TRBJ1-2, with TRBD1 matching 7 bases. Germline CDR1 SGHTA, CDR2 FQGNSA. V shed 4 bases and J 0 bases; nucleotides not matched to a gene: 5. The CDR3 is 15 amino acids.

V and J are TRBV7-9 and TRBJ2-2; D is perhaps TRBD2 (6 bases). V shed 3 bases and J shed 6 bases, with 17 bases lying between them. This CDR3 comprises 16 residues. Per germline, CDR1 SEHNR and CDR2 FQNEAQ (reference sequence). The CDR3 DNA reads TGTGCCAGCAGCTTTGACCGGGGGTCTCTCGCCGGGGAGCTGTTTTTT. Protein: CASSFDRGSLAGELFF. The full variable domain, with the rest looked up from reference TRBV7-9 and TRBJ2-2, is DTGVSQNPRHKITKRGQNVTFRCDPISEHNRLYWYRQTLGQGPEFLTYFQNEAQLEKSRLLSDRFSAERPKGSFSTLEIQRTEQGDSAMYLCASSFDRGSLAGELFFGEGSRLTVL.

The rearrangement uses TRBV28 and TRBJ2-6; D unresolved. Trimming shortened V by 7 bases and J by 1 base, and 8 bases separated the two germline ends. CDR3 length: 14 residues. Germline-derived CDR1 and CDR2 are MDHEN and SYDVKM. In nucleotides, the CDR3 is TGTGCCAGCACCCCAGTTTCTGGGGCCAACGTCCTGACTTTC. Protein sequence: CASTPVSGANVLTF.

The V and J genes are TRBV7-3 and TRBJ2-3, with 8 positions matching TRBD2. The germline gives CDR1 SGHTA, CDR2 FQGTGA. The CDR3 runs 14 residues. Trimming at V came to 4 bases and at J to 3 bases, leaving 3 bases not matched to a gene. The CDR3 DNA reads TGTGCCAGCAGCTCGTCGGGGGGGACAGATACGCAGTATTTT. Protein: CASSSSGGTDTQYF.

The rearrangement links TRBV6-5 to TRBJ2-2, with TRBD1 identical over 7 bases. CDR1 and CDR2 from the germline V gene are MNHEY and SVGAGI. J gave up 6 bases and V 6 bases, and 10 bases lay outside the gene matches. The CDR3 contains 15 residues. The CDR3 protein is CASSRGQLFAGELFF. The DNA for the CDR3 is TGTGCCAGCAGCCGGGGACAGCTGTTTGCCGGGGAGCTGTTTTTT.